The 26 T cell receptor beta chains given below trace back to one sample, sequenced in a study of blood T cell repertoires in COVID-19. Sequencing was performed with immunoSEQ multiplex PCR; in TCRdb, only in-frame clones are kept and a portion is missing. The table has roughly 250,000 clones, approximately 86% seen once. The sample taken for sequencing was PBMCs or T cells enriched from blood (not recorded which). The receptors here all came from a woman in her twenties or thirties with acute COVID-19.

V is TRBV28 and J is TRBJ1-2; 8 positions match TRBD1. The germline V gene encodes CDR1 MDHEN and CDR2 SYDVKM. The junction had 7 bases not matched to a gene; V was cut back by 6 bases and J by 4 bases. The CDR3 contains 14 residues. CDR3 in amino acids: CASRGGQGTYGYTF. CDR3 coding DNA: TGTGCCAGCAGGGGAGGACAGGGAACCTATGGCTACACCTTC.

The V and J genes are TRBV27 and TRBJ2-3, with 12 nucleotides matching TRBD2. CDR1 MNHEY and CDR2 SMNVEV come from the germline V gene (reference sequence). V shed 6 bases and J 3 bases; nucleotides not matched to a gene: 13. The CDR3 has 18 residues. CDR3 sequence (DNA): TGTGCCAGCAGCCTTTTAGGGCTAGCGGGAGGGTGGACAGATACGCAGTATTTT. Translated, it gives CASSLLGLAGGWTDTQYF.

The rearrangement joins TRBV7-2 to TRBJ2-7; the D gene is possibly TRBD2 (7 bases). From germline, CDR1 is SGHTA and CDR2 FQGNSA. Trimming took 5 bases from V and 2 from J, leaving 16 bases between them. The CDR3 contains 15 residues. CDR3 bases: TGTGCCAGCAGCCACGGGGGCGGGAGAGCCTACGAGCAGTACTTC. Translation: CASSHGGGRAYEQYF.

J is TRBJ1-5 and V is TRBV28; D might be TRBD1 (6 bases). V gave up 5 bases and J gave up 4 bases, with 24 bases separating them. Germline V gene sequence: CDR1 MDHEN, CDR2 SYDVKM. CDR3 size: 18 residues. CDR3 DNA sequence: TGTGCCAGCAGTGTTTCAGGGGCCCACCTCGTACTAAATCAGCCCCAGCATTTT. Its protein product is CASSVSGAHLVLNQPQHF.

This clone appeared a few times. The CDR3, as DNA: TGTGCCAGCAGCCCGATGGGGGCTAGCGGGAACTACGAGCAGTACTTC. Protein product: CASSPMGASGNYEQYF. The chain recombines TRBV7-9 with TRBJ2-7; TRBD2 agrees at 9 bases. This CDR3 has 16 residues. Germline CDR1 reads SEHNR; CDR2 reads FQNEAQ (reference sequence). With 5 bases clipped from V and 3 bases from J, the junction kept 11 bases outside the gene matches. The full variable domain, rest sourced from reference TRBV7-9 and TRBJ2-7, is DTGVSQNPRHKITKRGQNVTFRCDPISEHNRLYWYRQTLGQGPEFLTYFQNEAQLEKSRLLSDRFSAERPKGSFSTLEIQRTEQGDSAMYLCASSPMGASGNYEQYFGPGTRLTVT.

The chain is built from TRBV2 and TRBJ1-6; 7 bases match TRBD1. The J segment lost 8 bases and the V segment lost 6 bases, leaving 10 bases of the junction unmatched. The CDR3 has 15 residues. CDR1 SNHLY and CDR2 FYNNEI come from the germline V gene. The CDR3 sequence is CASRDRTGTYSPLHF. For the CDR3, the DNA is TGTGCCAGCAGGGACCGGACAGGAACCTATTCACCCCTCCACTTT.

The V call is TRBV2, the J call TRBJ2-1, with 12 bases aligning to TRBD2. CDR1 SNHLY and CDR2 FYNNEI come from the germline V gene. J gave up 6 bases and V 4 bases, and 4 bases lay outside the gene matches. The CDR3 covers 15 residues. The CDR3 reads CASSATSGSINEQFF. The CDR3 DNA follows: TGTGCCAGCAGTGCGACTAGCGGGAGTATCAATGAGCAGTTCTTC.

The genes are TRBV28 and TRBJ1-1; D call uncertain. The V end lost 9 bases, the J end lost 0 bases, and 20 bases lay between the germline ends. The CDR3 runs to 16 residues. In germline, CDR1 is MDHEN, CDR2 SYDVKM. The CDR3 nucleotides are TGTGCCAGTGCCCCGGCAGGTTCCAAGATGAACACTGAAGCTTTCTTT. This translates into CASAPAGSKMNTEAFF.

The chain combines TRBV27 with TRBJ1-5; D is ambiguous. Trimming cost V 4 bases and J 0 bases, with 10 bases left between them. The length of the CDR3 is 15 residues. CDR1 is MNHEY, CDR2 SMNVEV, per germline (reference sequence). The CDR3 loop reads CASSSRGGSNQPQHF. The CDR3 coding sequence is TGTGCCAGCAGTTCTCGGGGTGGTAGCAATCAGCCCCAGCATTTT.

This chain joins TRBV4-1 and TRBJ2-5; 8 bases map to TRBD1. Germline CDR1 is MGHRA and CDR2 is YSYEKL. This CDR3 is built from 15 residues. The trim removed 0 bases at V and 5 bases at J, leaving 5 bases unmatched. CDR3 loop: CASSQDAGGRETQYF. CDR3 in DNA: TGCGCCAGCAGCCAAGATGCAGGGGGCCGGGAGACCCAGTACTTC.

The chain links TRBV19 to TRBJ1-5; 7 positions agree with TRBD1. CDR3 length equals 18 residues. Germline CDR1 LNHDA, CDR2 SQIVND (reference sequence). Losses at the gene ends were 1 base for V and 7 bases for J; bases not matched to a gene: 16. This CDR3 reads CASSIGLPPTGTEQPQHF. The CDR3 DNA reads as TGTGCCAGTAGTATAGGCCTCCCCCCGACCGGGACAGAACAGCCCCAGCATTTT.

This chain uses TRBV5-1 with TRBJ2-2; 14 bases are shared with TRBD2. From germline, CDR1 is SGHRS and CDR2 YFSETQ. J gave up 5 bases and V 7 bases, and 1 base lay outside the gene matches. There are 14 residues in the CDR3. The CDR3 region has the DNA TGCGCCAGCGGACTAGCGGGGGGTACCGGGGAGCTGTTTTTT. Its translation is CASGLAGGTGELFF.

The chain combines TRBV7-3 with TRBJ1-3, with 7 bases matching TRBD1. The CDR3 spans 15 residues. V trimming: 5 bases; J trimming: 3 bases; junction bases outside the gene matches: 7. Per the germline V gene, CDR1 is SGHTA and CDR2 is FQGTGA. CDR3 bases: TGTGCCAGCAGCCCCTTTGCAGGGGGTGGAAACACCATATATTTT. This sequence encodes CASSPFAGGGNTIYF. Full variable domain (remainder filled in from reference TRBV7-3 and TRBJ1-3): GAGVSQTPSNKVTEKGKYVELRCDPISGHTALYWYRQSLGQGPEFLIYFQGTGAADDSGLPNDRFFAVRPEGSVSTLKIQRTERGDSAVYLCASSPFAGGGNTIYFGEGSWLTVV.

This clone has a single count. The chain is built from TRBV4-1 and TRBJ1-1, with 7 nucleotides matching TRBD1. CDR1 and CDR2 from the germline V gene are MGHRA and YSYEKL. Trimming took 5 bases from V and 1 from J; bases not matched to a gene: 10. CDR3 length: 16 residues. CDR3 region: CASSFRTGQKNTEAFF. The CDR3 DNA is TGCGCCAGCAGCTTCAGGACAGGACAAAAGAACACTGAAGCTTTCTTT.

The rearrangement uses TRBV7-2 and TRBJ2-3; TRBD2 matches 8 bases. Germline lookup yields CDR1 SGHTA and CDR2 FQGNSA. V dropped 11 bases and J dropped 0; count of bases not matched to a gene: 4. CDR3 size: 13 residues. The CDR3 DNA follows: TGTGCCGAAGAGCGGGGGAGCACAGATACGCAGTATTTT. This codes for CAEERGSTDTQYF.

This rearrangement joins TRBV5-5 to TRBJ2-7; 7 bases are a match to TRBD1. The CDR3 sequence is 14 residues long. The germline gives CDR1 SGHKS, CDR2 YYEKEE (reference sequence). V lost 0 bases, J lost 4 bases, and 4 bases stayed unmatched. Here the CDR3 reads CASSLEQGRYEQYF. The DNA for the CDR3 is TGTGCCAGCAGCTTGGAACAGGGGCGGTACGAGCAGTACTTC.

This clone showed up just once. This rearrangement joins TRBV28 to TRBJ2-4, with D possibly being TRBD2 (5 bases). Trimming left V 9 bases short and J 6 bases short, with 12 bases between. The CDR3 has 12 amino acids. The germline CDR1 and CDR2 sequences are MDHEN and SYDVKM. CDR3 in DNA: TGTGCCAGTGGCGGGCAGGCAAACATTCAGTACTTC. Translation gives CASGGQANIQYF.

The chain employs TRBV19 and TRBJ1-1, with D possibly TRBD1 on 5 matching bases. V lost 5 bases, J lost 6 bases, and 19 bases lay in between. There are 15 residues in the CDR3. The germline V gene encodes CDR1 LNHDA and CDR2 SQIVND (reference sequence). DNA for the CDR3: TGTGCCAGTAGTGCCAGGGTAGCCTCCCTGTCTGAAGCTTTCTTT. This encodes CASSARVASLSEAFF. Together with reference TRBV19 and TRBJ1-1, the CDR3 gives the full variable domain: DGGITQSPKYLFRKEGQNVTLSCEQNLNHDAMYWYRQDPGQGLRLIYYSQIVNDFQKGDIAEGYSVSREKKESFPLTVTSAQKNPTAFYLCASSARVASLSEAFFGQGTRLTVV.

Note on this clone: The junction departs from germline at one end; a sequencing error may be responsible. V is TRBV2 and J is TRBJ1-6; D ambiguous. The V gene's germline CDR1 is SNHLY and CDR2 FYNNEI. This CDR3 contains 14 residues. The CDR3 region has the DNA TGTGCCAGCAGGGAAGGAGGCTATAATTCACCCCTCCACTTT. Its protein is CASREGGYNSPLHF.

The chain links TRBV5-8 to TRBJ1-4; D remains ambiguous. Trimming took off 4 bases at V and 13 bases at J, with 17 bases between the two ends. Germline V gene sequence: CDR1 SGHTS, CDR2 YDEGEE. The CDR3 is made up of 13 amino acids. The CDR3 loop reads CASSPPGKIGLFF. In nucleotides, the CDR3 is TGTGCCAGCAGCCCCCCGGGAAAGATTGGACTGTTTTTT. The full variable domain, completed using reference TRBV5-8 and TRBJ1-4, is EAGVTQSPTHLIKTRGQQATLRCSPISGHTSVYWYQQALGLGLQFLLWYDEGEERNRGNFPPRFSGRQFPNYSSELNVNALELEDSALYLCASSPPGKIGLFFGSGTQLSVL.

V and J are TRBV6-1 and TRBJ1-5; D gene unclear. CDR1 and CDR2 (germline): MNHNS, SASEGT. Trimming shortened V by 3 bases and J by 3 bases, and 9 bases separated the two germline ends. The CDR3 covers 14 residues. The DNA for the CDR3 is TGTGCCAGCAGTGACACACCCGTCAATCAGCCCCAGCATTTT. It codes for CASSDTPVNQPQHF.

The V call is TRBV7-9, the J call TRBJ1-2, with D unclear. Trimming shortened V by 2 bases and J by 6 bases, and 16 bases separated the two germline ends. Germline values: CDR1 SEHNR, CDR2 FQNEAQ (reference sequence). This CDR3 is built from 15 residues. The CDR3 region has the DNA TGTGCCAGCAGCTTAACTAGTTGGTGGTTGGATGGCTACACCTTC. Protein: CASSLTSWWLDGYTF. Looking up the rest from reference TRBV7-9 and TRBJ1-2 gives the full variable domain: DTGVSQNPRHKITKRGQNVTFRCDPISEHNRLYWYRQTLGQGPEFLTYFQNEAQLEKSRLLSDRFSAERPKGSFSTLEIQRTEQGDSAMYLCASSLTSWWLDGYTFGSGTRLTVV.

The chain carries TRBV4-3 and TRBJ1-1, with 7 bases lining up with TRBD1. J lost 1 base, V lost 0 bases, and 11 bases had no gene match. Germline CDR1 is LGHNA and CDR2 is YSLEER. The CDR3 spans 18 residues. The DNA of the CDR3 is TGCGCCAGCAGCCAAGATCGATGGCTACAGGGGCAGAACACTGAAGCTTTCTTT. Residues: CASSQDRWLQGQNTEAFF.

The chain recombines TRBV9 with TRBJ1-1; no definite D call. The CDR3 consists of 13 residues. V lost 3 bases and J lost 0, with 6 bases in between. The V gene's germline CDR1 is SGDLS and CDR2 YYNGEE. The chain's CDR3 is CASSAQLNTEAFF. The CDR3, as DNA: TGTGCCAGCAGCGCCCAATTGAACACTGAAGCTTTCTTT.

This chain connects TRBV12-5 to TRBJ2-2, with 14 bases aligning to TRBD2. From germline, CDR1 is LGHNT and CDR2 FRNRAP. V lost 0 bases, J lost 5 bases, and 5 bases stayed unmatched. The CDR3 contains 18 residues. The CDR3 loop is CASGLVPGTSGRTGELFF. CDR3 nucleotides: TGTGCTAGTGGTTTGGTTCCCGGGACTAGCGGGAGAACCGGGGAGCTGTTTTTT.

This clone turned up a few times. The V gene is TRBV4-3, the J gene TRBJ2-1; D might be TRBD1 (6 bases). CDR3 length: 16 residues. V shed 0 bases and J shed 9 bases, with 18 bases lying between them. Germline values: CDR1 LGHNA, CDR2 YSLEER. The CDR3 protein is CASSQDLAGAYSEQFF. In nucleotides, the CDR3 is TGCGCCAGCAGCCAAGATCTGGCAGGGGCCTACTCTGAGCAGTTCTTC.